The rows below give T cell receptor beta chains drawn from one sample of a study of shared clonotypes between healthy human individuals. The protocol was immunoSEQ multiplex PCR, while the TCRdb copy is restricted to in-frame clones and leaves out a portion. The table shows more than 1.2 million clones, with approximately 98.5% occurring only once. The sample comprised naive CD4+ T cells sorted from blood. These receptors all come from a man aged 25-45 years in good health. CDR3s include the opening cysteine and the closing phenylalanine or tryptophan. A D gene is named only where the DNA matches it firmly.

j_call v_call d_call cdr3_nt cdr3_aa
TRBJ2-7 TRBV18 TRBD1 TGTGCCAGCTCATCCGTAGGGGGACAGGGCTCCTACGAGCAGTACTTC CASSSVGGQGSYEQYF
TRBJ2-7 TRBV15 TRBD2 TGTGCCACCAGCAGAGATTCTTTAGGCGGGAGGGGTCCGGACGAGCAGTACTTC CATSRDSLGGRGPDEQYF
TRBJ2-3 TRBV7-9 TRBD1 TGTGCCAGCAGCTTAGGACAGGGATCCACAGATACGCAGTATTTT CASSLGQGSTDTQYF
TRBJ1-1 TRBV2 - TGTGCCAGCACAAGCCAGAAGAACACTGAAGCTTTCTTT CASTSQKNTEAFF
TRBJ2-7 TRBV2 - TGTGCCAGCATGGCTTACACCTACGAGCAGTACTTC CASMAYTYEQYF
TRBJ1-5 TRBV19 - TGTGCCACAACCAACAGGTCCCGTATTCAGCCCCAGCATTTT CATTNRSRIQPQHF
TRBJ1-5 TRBV2 - TGTGCCAGCAGTGAGAAATTTTCTTGGGGAAAGCAGCCCCAGCATTTT CASSEKFSWGKQPQHF
TRBJ2-1 TRBV7-9 - TGTGCCAGCAGCGCTACAGTGGTCTTCGCCGAGCAGTTCTTC CASSATVVFAEQFF
TRBJ2-1 TRBV9 TRBD2 TGTGCCAGCAGCGTAGCTACGGCGGGAGGCTCTTTTTCAAGCTCCTACAATGAGCAGTTCTTC CASSVATAGGSFSSSYNEQFF
TRBJ1-1 TRBV6-1 TRBD1 TGTGCCAGCAGTGGACGACAGGGGGCCAGGGACACTGAAGCTTTCTTT CASSGRQGARDTEAFF
TRBJ1-5 TRBV9 TRBD1 TGTGCCAGCAGCGCATCCCAGGGGGGGAGGAATCAGCCCCAGCATTTT CASSASQGGRNQPQHF
TRBJ2-5 TRBV7-8 - TGTGCCAGCAGCTTAGCCAGGGCGCGAGGGAAACTAGAGACCCAGTACTTC CASSLARARGKLETQYF
TRBJ2-5 TRBV19 - TGTGCCAGTAAGGAACAGCCAAACCAAGAGACCCAGTACTTC CASKEQPNQETQYF
TRBJ2-5 TRBV5-1 TRBD1 TGCGCCAGCAGCTTGGGCAAGACAGGGATGGAGGCGAAGACCCAGTACTTC CASSLGKTGMEAKTQYF
TRBJ2-3 TRBV5-8 TRBD2 TGTGCCAGCAGCTTGGTGACTAGCGGGCCTAATTTT CASSLVTSGPNF
TRBJ1-2 TRBV7-2 - TGTGCCAGCAGCTTAGCGGGCGGGATGAGAGGCTACACCTTC CASSLAGGMRGYTF
TRBJ2-1 TRBV7-9 TRBD1 TGTGCCAGCAGCTTAGCCGGGACAGTCAATGAGCAGTTCTTC CASSLAGTVNEQFF
TRBJ1-2 TRBV6-1 - TGTGCCAGCAGTGCCACCGACAGCTATGGCTACACCTTC CASSATDSYGYTF